This is a list of T cell receptor beta chains from one sample in a study of blood T cell repertoires in COVID-19. The protocol was immunoSEQ multiplex PCR, while the TCRdb copy is restricted to in-frame clones and leaves out a portion. Here the sample spans some 63,000 clones, 79% being singletons. Sequencing was carried out using peripheral blood. These receptors came from a human donor in a cohort sampled during active COVID-19. CDR3s leave out the opening cysteine and the closing phenylalanine or tryptophan. The D gene is left open where the match is weak.

J,V,length,D,CDR3
TRBJ2-3,TRBV28,11,NA,ASAPPRYDTQY
TRBJ2-7,TRBV6-5,9,NA,ASHRNYEQY
TRBJ1-1,TRBV5-4,13,NA,ASSYPRALNTEAF
TRBJ1-1,TRBV28,10,NA,ATAGGHTEAF
TRBJ2-1,TRBV10-3,11,TRBD2,AIKATSEYEQF
TRBJ1-1,TRBV10-3,13,TRBD1,AISAGTGGSTEAF
TRBJ1-1,TRBV28,9,NA,ASKALGRAF
TRBJ1-1,TRBV20-1,9,NA,SASRADAAF
TRBJ1-1,TRBV28,13,NA,ASSRPGTLNTEAF
TRBJ2-4,TRBV19,15,TRBD1,ASSIDHRRTGVSIQY